The next 27 T cell receptor beta chains were all read from a single sample in a study of siplizumab effects on memory and regulatory T cells. Profiling relied on immunoSEQ multiplex PCR, and the TCRdb table lists in-frame clones only, not all of them. The data hold some 100,000 clones, with approximately 96% observed a single time. The material sequenced was naive CD4+ T cells sorted from blood. Source of these receptors: a human donor in good health.

Notes on this clone: Other nucleotide sequences in the sample specify the same CDR3. The rearrangement joins TRBV7-9 to TRBJ1-6; D uncertain. CDR3 length: 16 amino acids. V gave up 1 base and J gave up 0 bases, with 7 bases separating them. Germline V gene data show CDR1 as SEHNR and CDR2 as FQNEAQ (reference sequence). CDR3 coding DNA: TGTGCCAGCAGCTTAGGAGGGAGCTCCTATAATTCACCCCTCCACTTT. The encoded protein is CASSLGGSSYNSPLHF.

This sequence joins TRBV4-1 and TRBJ1-1; possible D gene TRBD1, 6 bases. Trimming shortened V by 4 bases and J by 7 bases, and 25 bases separated the two germline ends. This CDR3 contains 17 residues. Germline CDR1 and CDR2: MGHRA and YSYEKL. CDR3 in amino acids: CASSPGGGPGRFSEAFF. Here the CDR3 DNA reads TGCGCCAGCAGCCCCGGGGGGGGCCCAGGGAGATTTAGTGAAGCTTTCTTT.

The chain couples TRBV11-2 to TRBJ1-2; a weak D match, TRBD1 (6 bases). The CDR3 is 14 amino acids. Trimming took 5 bases from V and 5 from J, leaving 15 bases between them. Germline assignment: CDR1 SGHAT and CDR2 FQNNGV. This CDR3 reads CASSGRGPRYGYTF. CDR3 bases: TGTGCCAGCAGCGGCAGGGGCCCTAGGTATGGCTACACCTTC.

This chain links TRBV6-6 with TRBJ2-5, with TRBD1 matching 7 bases. This CDR3 comprises 14 residues. J gave up 5 bases and V 2 bases, and 5 bases lay outside the gene matches. Germline values: CDR1 MNHNY, CDR2 SVGAGI (reference sequence). CDR3 sequence: CASSYGTVGETQYF. The DNA of the CDR3 is TGTGCCAGCAGTTACGGGACAGTAGGCGAGACCCAGTACTTC.

This clone was counted a single time. This chain joins TRBV7-2 and TRBJ1-5, with TRBD1 matching 10 bases. The CDR3 length is 16 residues. J lost 3 bases, V lost 5 bases, and 7 bases had no gene match. Germline V gene data show CDR1 as SGHTA and CDR2 as FQGNSA. The DNA of the CDR3 is TGTGCCAGCAGCCCGGAGGGACAGGGGATCAATCAGCCCCAGCATTTT. Translation: CASSPEGQGINQPQHF. Full variable domain (remainder filled in from reference TRBV7-2 and TRBJ1-5): GAGVSQSPSNKVTEKGKDVELRCDPISGHTALYWYRQSLGQGLEFLIYFQGNSAPDKSGLPSDRFSAERTGGSVSTLTIQRTQQEDSAVYLCASSPEGQGINQPQHFGDGTRLSIL.

This clone was recorded a few times. The chain couples TRBV15 to TRBJ1-1, with D hard to call. There are 15 residues in the CDR3. V was trimmed by 1 base and J by 0 bases, leaving 9 bases between them. Germline values: CDR1 LNHNV, CDR2 YYDKDF (reference sequence). As DNA, the CDR3 is TGTGCCACCAGCAGAGTGGTGGGGATGAACACTGAAGCTTTCTTT. This sequence encodes CATSRVVGMNTEAFF.

The chain recombines TRBV9 with TRBJ1-4; TRBD1 matches at 10 bases. Unmatched junction bases numbered 5, after V lost 1 base and J lost 8 bases. Germline loops: CDR1 SGDLS, CDR2 YYNGEE. The CDR3 covers 15 residues. The CDR3 reads CASSVRDRGYEKLFF. DNA for the CDR3: TGTGCCAGCAGCGTAAGGGACAGGGGTTACGAAAAACTGTTTTTT. Complete variable domain (other parts from reference TRBV9 and TRBJ1-4): DSGVTQTPKHLITATGQRVTLRCSPRSGDLSVYWYQQSLDQGLQFLIQYYNGEERAKGNILERFSAQQFPDLHSELNLSSLELGDSALYFCASSVRDRGYEKLFFGSGTQLSVL.

The chain uses TRBV7-3 and TRBJ1-1; TRBD1 aligns across 7 bases. The CDR3 contains 15 residues. Germline trimming cut 1 base from V and 5 bases from J; bases unmatched to any gene: 7. Germline V lookup: CDR1 SGHTA, CDR2 FQGTGA. CDR3: CASSLSHQGGTEAFF. The CDR3 DNA reads as TGTGCCAGCAGCTTAAGTCATCAGGGGGGTACTGAAGCTTTCTTT.

This chain joins TRBV4-1 and TRBJ2-5; 9 bases align to TRBD1. CDR3 length: 14 amino acids. Germline V gene lookup returns CDR1 MGHRA and CDR2 YSYEKL. J lost 5 bases, V lost 5 bases, and 6 bases had no gene match. The CDR3 loop reads CASSYTGGAETQYF. As DNA, the CDR3 is TGCGCCAGCAGCTATACAGGGGGCGCGGAGACCCAGTACTTC.

The rearrangement joins TRBV28 to TRBJ1-5; 7 bases are shared with TRBD1. The CDR3 covers 13 residues. V shed 7 bases, J shed 4 bases, and the junction held 4 bases outside the gene matches. The germline V gene has CDR1 MDHEN and CDR2 SYDVKM. In DNA, the CDR3 is TGTGCCAGCACCGCAGGGGGTAATCAGCCCCAGCATTTT. This sequence encodes CASTAGGNQPQHF.

The V call is TRBV6-1, the J call TRBJ2-5; no clear D gene. Trimming left V 0 bases short and J 11 bases short, with 19 bases between. The germline V gene has CDR1 MNHNS and CDR2 SASEGT. The CDR3 is 15 amino acids. CDR3 amino acids: CASSEALIVVSRQYF. The CDR3 DNA is TGTGCCAGCAGTGAAGCTCTAATTGTGGTGTCTAGGCAGTACTTC.

The chain is built from TRBV6-4 and TRBJ2-1; 7 nucleotides align to TRBD2. CDR3 length: 14 residues. V gave up 4 bases and J gave up 7 bases; unmatched junction bases: 7. Germline V gene data show CDR1 as MRHNA and CDR2 as SNTAGT. For the CDR3, the DNA is TGTGCCAGCAGTGTGGAGCGGGGAGGGAATGAGCAGTTCTTC. It yields the protein CASSVERGGNEQFF.

This chain uses TRBV7-9 with TRBJ1-1; possibly TRBD1 for D (5 bases). The V gene's germline CDR1 is SEHNR and CDR2 FQNEAQ (reference sequence). V lost 2 bases, J lost 4 bases, and 17 bases lay in between. The CDR3 has 16 residues. The CDR3 DNA reads TGTGCCAGCAGCTTACTCCCAGGGACGGGGAGCACTGAAGCTTTCTTT. Amino acids: CASSLLPGTGSTEAFF.

CDR3: CASSQEQGGGGYTF. The CDR3 DNA sequence: TGTGCCAGCAGCCAGGAACAGGGCGGGGGTGGCTACACCTTC. The rearrangement uses TRBV28 and TRBJ1-2; possibly TRBD1 for D (6 bases). Trimming cost V 6 bases and J 7 bases, with 18 bases left between them. Germline values: CDR1 MDHEN, CDR2 SYDVKM. The CDR3 loop spans 14 amino acids.

This chain links TRBV5-4 with TRBJ1-1, with D unclear. V lost 0 bases and J 0 bases, leaving 3 bases between the germline ends. Per the germline V gene, CDR1 is SGHNT and CDR2 is YYREEE (reference sequence). The CDR3 is 13 residues long. CDR3 loop: CASSLGMNTEAFF. CDR3 coding DNA: TGTGCCAGCAGCTTGGGTATGAACACTGAAGCTTTCTTT.

The chain couples TRBV2 to TRBJ1-2; 7 bases match TRBD1. The CDR3 consists of 15 residues. The V gene's germline CDR1 is SNHLY and CDR2 FYNNEI. Trimming cost V 5 bases and J 4 bases; bases outside gene matches: 10. In DNA, the CDR3 is TGTGCCAGCAGTTACTCGGCGGGACAGCTCTATGGCTACACCTTC. Its protein is CASSYSAGQLYGYTF. The entire variable domain, with the rest obtained from reference TRBV2 and TRBJ1-2, is as follows: EPEVTQTPSHQVTQMGQEVILRCVPISNHLYFYWYRQILGQKVEFLVSFYNNEISEKSEIFDDQFSVERPDGSNFTLKIRSTKLEDSAMYFCASSYSAGQLYGYTFGSGTRLTVV.

This clone appeared a single time. The V call is TRBV19, the J call TRBJ1-1; 8 nucleotides align to TRBD1. The trim removed 7 bases at V and 11 bases at J, leaving 6 bases unmatched. Looked up from germline, CDR1 is LNHDA and CDR2 is SQIVND (reference sequence). The CDR3 totals 11 residues. This chain's CDR3 is CASKTTGGAFF. The CDR3 DNA reads TGTGCCAGTAAGACAACAGGGGGTGCTTTCTTT.

This clone occurred once. The V and J genes are TRBV19 and TRBJ1-1; D possibly corresponds to TRBD1 (6 bases). V lost 3 bases, J lost 0 bases, and 11 bases lay in between. CDR1 is LNHDA, CDR2 SQIVND, per germline (reference sequence). This CDR3 contains 15 residues. In DNA form, the CDR3 reads TGTGCCAGTAGTATGGGGGGCACCCTGAACACTGAAGCTTTCTTT. Amino acids: CASSMGGTLNTEAFF.

The chain links TRBV18 to TRBJ2-5; 10 bases agree with TRBD2. The germline CDR1 and CDR2 sequences are KGHSH and LQKENI. The CDR3 is 17 amino acids. The ends lost 3 bases at V and 2 bases at J; junction bases unmatched: 9. CDR3 sequence reads: CASSPWHLAGEQETQYF. The CDR3 DNA reads TGTGCCAGCTCACCCTGGCATCTAGCGGGGGAACAAGAGACCCAGTACTTC.

The chain is built from TRBV6-6 and TRBJ1-2; D unclear. Deletions cut 6 bases from V and 0 bases from J, with 5 bases between. This CDR3 spans 12 amino acids. The germline V gene encodes CDR1 MNHNY and CDR2 SVGAGI (reference sequence). The CDR3 DNA sequence: TGTGCCAGCAGGGGTGCTAACTATGGCTACACCTTC. Its translation is CASRGANYGYTF.

The CDR3 here is CASSTGDTQYF. In DNA form, the CDR3 reads TGTGCCAGCTCGACTGGGGATACGCAGTATTTT. The genes are TRBV7-3 and TRBJ2-3, with D unclear. Trimming removed 8 bases at V and 6 bases at J, with 9 bases between. The germline V gene encodes CDR1 SGHTA and CDR2 FQGTGA. This CDR3 spans 11 amino acids.

The rearrangement joins TRBV5-4 to TRBJ1-2, with 7 bases identical to TRBD1. V lost 4 bases, J lost 4 bases, and 7 bases stayed unmatched. The CDR3 has 14 amino acids. Germline assignment: CDR1 SGHNT and CDR2 YYREEE (reference sequence). The CDR3 here is CASSPEGQSYGYTF. For the CDR3, the DNA is TGTGCCAGCAGCCCGGAGGGACAGTCCTATGGCTACACCTTC. Combining the CDR3 with reference TRBV5-4 and TRBJ1-2 gives the whole variable domain ETGVTQSPTHLIKTRGQQVTLRCSSQSGHNTVSWYQQALGQGPQFIFQYYREEENGRGNFPPRFSGLQFPNYSSELNVNALELDDSALYLCASSPEGQSYGYTFGSGTRLTVV.

The rearrangement uses TRBV19 and TRBJ1-3, with a tentative D call TRBD1 (5 bases). The CDR3 runs 15 residues. V was shortened by 6 bases and J by 0 bases, with 12 bases between the two germline ends. The germline gives CDR1 LNHDA, CDR2 SQIVND (reference sequence). CDR3 sequence reads: CASRTALSSGNTIYF. The CDR3 nucleotides read TGTGCCAGTAGGACAGCCCTGAGCTCTGGAAACACCATATATTTT.

This clone has a single count. This rearrangement joins TRBV7-9 to TRBJ2-7; 9 nucleotides match TRBD1. Germline-derived CDR1 and CDR2 are SEHNR and FQNEAQ (reference sequence). There are 13 residues in the CDR3. The junction had 5 bases not matched to a gene; V was cut back by 5 bases and J by 6 bases. The CDR3 DNA is TGTGCCAGCAGCCGAGGGACAGGGTCCGAGCAGTACTTC. It specifies CASSRGTGSEQYF.

CDR3 DNA sequence: TGTGCCAGCAGTTTAACTCAGGGGACTCAGCCCCAGCATTTT. Residues: CASSLTQGTQPQHF. The genes are TRBV27 and TRBJ1-5; D might be TRBD1 (6 bases). Germline V gives CDR1 MNHEY, CDR2 SMNVEV (reference sequence). V dropped 2 bases and J dropped 6 bases, with 11 bases sitting between them. CDR3 length: 14 amino acids.

This chain connects TRBV10-3 to TRBJ1-5; D is perhaps TRBD1 (5 bases). V was pared by 6 bases and J by 2 bases, with 8 bases between. CDR1 is ENHRY, CDR2 SYGVKD, per germline. The CDR3 length is 13 residues. The CDR3 loop is CAIRGEGNQPQHF. The CDR3 DNA is TGTGCCATCAGGGGGGAGGGCAATCAGCCCCAGCATTTT.

This clone was counted a single time. The chain carries TRBV7-3 and TRBJ2-3; D call uncertain. The germline V and J ends were trimmed by 2 bases and 6 bases, with 9 bases remaining between them. CDR3 length equals 13 residues. Germline V CDR1 and CDR2: SGHTA, FQGTGA. DNA of the CDR3: TGTGCCAGCAGCTTATCGTTTTCCGATACGCAGTATTTT. Translating it yields CASSLSFSDTQYF. Looking up the rest from reference TRBV7-3 and TRBJ2-3 gives the full variable domain: GAGVSQTPSNKVTEKGKYVELRCDPISGHTALYWYRQSLGQGPEFLIYFQGTGAADDSGLPNDRFFAVRPEGSVSTLKIQRTERGDSAVYLCASSLSFSDTQYFGPGTRLTVL.